The 6 T cell receptor beta chains reported below all come from one sample, sequenced in a study of T cells in localized non-small cell lung cancer. Method: immunoSEQ multiplex PCR; TCRdb's copy keeps in-frame clones and lacks some. Of roughly 36,000 clones detected, around 93% appear once; the ten largest clones hold 4.5% to 7%. The source was PBMCs, collected before any cancer treatment. These receptors all come from a man between 40 and 70 years old with stage II lung adenocarcinoma.

The CDR3 region has the DNA TGTGCCAGCAGTTTAAAGGGCAGGGGCGGACAGCCCCAGCATTTT. Protein: CASSLKGRGGQPQHF. The chain recombines TRBV28 with TRBJ1-5; tentatively, D is TRBD1 (6 bases). V gave up 2 bases and J gave up 7 bases, with 15 bases separating them. Germline CDR1 MDHEN, CDR2 SYDVKM. This CDR3 has 15 amino acids.

The rearrangement links TRBV6-1 to TRBJ2-1, with TRBD2 as a possible D gene (6 bases). The germline V and J ends were trimmed by 3 bases and 9 bases, with 9 bases remaining between them. This CDR3 spans 12 amino acids. CDR1 MNHNS and CDR2 SASEGT come from the germline V gene. The CDR3 loop is CASSETSGEQFF. In DNA form, the CDR3 reads TGTGCCAGCAGTGAGACTAGTGGTGAGCAGTTCTTC.

This chain connects TRBV6-6 to TRBJ2-3; TRBD2 matches at 13 bases. This CDR3 comprises 16 residues. Germline V gene sequence: CDR1 MNHNY, CDR2 SVGAGI (reference sequence). V shed 5 bases, J shed 4 bases, and the junction held 6 bases outside the gene matches. The CDR3 protein is CASSRTSGGTPDTQYF. CDR3 bases: TGTGCCAGCAGTCGGACTAGCGGGGGTACCCCAGATACGCAGTATTTT.

V usage is TRBV28 and J usage is TRBJ1-3; D remains unclear. Germline CDR1 MDHEN, CDR2 SYDVKM. This CDR3 has 16 residues. The ends were cut back, 6 bases at V and 0 bases at J, with 15 bases in the middle. CDR3 protein: CASSSTGQVSGNTIYF. The CDR3 nucleotides read TGTGCCAGCAGCTCAACCGGCCAGGTCTCTGGAAACACCATATATTTT.

The rearrangement uses TRBV28 and TRBJ2-6; possibly TRBD1 or TRBD2 for D (5 bases each). Trimming stripped 2 bases from V and 0 bases from J, with 14 bases between. The CDR3 is made up of 18 amino acids. Germline V gene data show CDR1 as MDHEN and CDR2 as SYDVKM. For the CDR3, the DNA is TGTGCCAGCAGTTTAGTATTCGGGACGGCCTCTGGGGCCAACGTCCTGACTTTC. Its translation is CASSLVFGTASGANVLTF. Combining the CDR3 with reference TRBV28 and TRBJ2-6 gives the whole variable domain DVKVTQSSRYLVKRTGEKVFLECVQDMDHENMFWYRQDPGLGLRLIYFSYDVKMKEKGDIPEGYSVSREKKERFSLILESASTNQTSMYLCASSLVFGTASGANVLTFGAGSRLTVL.

The V call is TRBV27, the J call TRBJ2-5, with D possibly called TRBD1 or TRBD2 (5 bases each). Germline CDR1 is MNHEY and CDR2 is SMNVEV (reference sequence). The CDR3 is 16 residues long. V was cut by 6 bases and J by 7 bases, with 24 bases left in between. CDR3 bases: TGTGCCAGCAGGAAGTCCGGGACGCCTGGAGTTCGGACCCAGTACTTC. Protein sequence: CASRKSGTPGVRTQYF.